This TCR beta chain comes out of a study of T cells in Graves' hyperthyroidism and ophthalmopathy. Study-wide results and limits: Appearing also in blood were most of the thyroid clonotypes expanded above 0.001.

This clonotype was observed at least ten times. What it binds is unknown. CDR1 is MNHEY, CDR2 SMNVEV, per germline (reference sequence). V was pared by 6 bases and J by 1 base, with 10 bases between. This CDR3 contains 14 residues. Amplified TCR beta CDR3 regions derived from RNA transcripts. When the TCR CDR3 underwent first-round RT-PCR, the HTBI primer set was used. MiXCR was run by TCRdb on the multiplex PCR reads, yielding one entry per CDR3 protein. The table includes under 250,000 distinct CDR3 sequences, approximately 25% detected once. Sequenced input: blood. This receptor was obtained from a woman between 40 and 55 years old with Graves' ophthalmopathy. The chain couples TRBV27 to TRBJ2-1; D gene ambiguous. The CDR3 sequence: CASRPGGSYNEQFF. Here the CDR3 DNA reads TGTGCCAGCAGGCCGGGTGGATCCTACAATGAGCAGTTCTTC.